This T cell receptor beta chain was recovered during a study of cytomegalovirus exposure and HLA in healthy donors. General study points: Reportedly, TCR beta sequences accurately predicted HLA-A and HLA-B alleles in most subjects.

Only a few counts were recorded for this clone. Its matching antigen is unknown. Germline V gene lookup returns CDR1 LNHDA and CDR2 SQIVND (reference sequence). Trimming stripped 10 bases from V and 4 bases from J, with 16 bases between. This CDR3 is built from 13 residues. Primers: 60 Vbeta forward and 13 Jbeta reverse. Measured with immunoSEQ multiplex PCR; TCRdb has only the in-frame clones, and not every one. Of approximately 140,000 clones in the sample, 82% are singletons; the top ten hold around 2.5%. The chain carries TRBV19 and TRBJ1-2; D is unclear. Sequencing was carried out using PBMCs. The origin of this receptor is a male donor in good health and CMV-seronegative. The CDR3: CAIREDGAYGYTF. CDR3 nucleotide sequence: TGTGCCATTAGGGAGGACGGCGCCTATGGCTACACCTTC.